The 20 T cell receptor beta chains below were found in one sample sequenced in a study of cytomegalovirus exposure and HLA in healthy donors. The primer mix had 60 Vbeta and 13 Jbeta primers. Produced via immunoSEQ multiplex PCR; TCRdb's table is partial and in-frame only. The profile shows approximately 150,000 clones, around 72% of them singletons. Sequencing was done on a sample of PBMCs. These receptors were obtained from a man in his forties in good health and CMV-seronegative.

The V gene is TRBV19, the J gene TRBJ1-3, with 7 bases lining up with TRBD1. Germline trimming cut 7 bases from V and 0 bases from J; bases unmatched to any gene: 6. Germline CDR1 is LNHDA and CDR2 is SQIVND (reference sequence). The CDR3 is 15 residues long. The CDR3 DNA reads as TGTGCCAGTAAGACGGACAGGTTCTCTGGAAACACCATATATTTT. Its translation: CASKTDRFSGNTIYF.

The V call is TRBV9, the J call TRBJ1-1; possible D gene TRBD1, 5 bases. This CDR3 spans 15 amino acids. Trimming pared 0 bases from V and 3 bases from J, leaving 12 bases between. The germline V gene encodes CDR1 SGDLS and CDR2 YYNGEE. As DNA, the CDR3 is TGTGCCAGCAGCGTAGCTAGGGGCCTCTACACTGAAGCTTTCTTT. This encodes CASSVARGLYTEAFF.

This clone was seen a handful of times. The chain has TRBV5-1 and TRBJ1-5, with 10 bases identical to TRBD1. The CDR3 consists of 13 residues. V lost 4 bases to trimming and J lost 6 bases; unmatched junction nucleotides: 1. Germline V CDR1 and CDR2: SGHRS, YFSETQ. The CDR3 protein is CASSRTGGQPQHF. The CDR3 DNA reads TGCGCCAGCAGCAGGACAGGGGGTCAGCCCCAGCATTTT.

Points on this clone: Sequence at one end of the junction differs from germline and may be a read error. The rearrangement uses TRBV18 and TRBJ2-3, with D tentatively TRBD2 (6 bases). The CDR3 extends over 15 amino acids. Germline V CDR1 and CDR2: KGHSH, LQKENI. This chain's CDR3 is CASTPLAGSTDTQYF. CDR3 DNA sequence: TGTGCCAGCACACCATTGGCGGGGAGCACAGATACGCAGTATTTT.

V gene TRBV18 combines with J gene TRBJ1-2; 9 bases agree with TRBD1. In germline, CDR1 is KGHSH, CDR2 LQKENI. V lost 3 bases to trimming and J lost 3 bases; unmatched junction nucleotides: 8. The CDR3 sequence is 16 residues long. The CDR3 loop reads CASSPGRDRVDYGYTF. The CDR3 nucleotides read TGTGCCAGCTCACCGGGCCGGGACAGGGTTGACTATGGCTACACCTTC.

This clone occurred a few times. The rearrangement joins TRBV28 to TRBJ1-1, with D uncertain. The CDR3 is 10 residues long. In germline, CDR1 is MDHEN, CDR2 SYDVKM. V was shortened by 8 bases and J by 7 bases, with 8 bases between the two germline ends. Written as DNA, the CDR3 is TGTGCCAGCCGCGCGGGTGAAGCTTTCTTT. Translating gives CASRAGEAFF.

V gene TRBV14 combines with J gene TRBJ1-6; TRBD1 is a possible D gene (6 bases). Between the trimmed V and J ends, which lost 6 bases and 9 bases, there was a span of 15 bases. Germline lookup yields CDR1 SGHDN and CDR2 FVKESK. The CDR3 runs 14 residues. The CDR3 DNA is TGTGCCAGCAGTCAGGTCAGGGGCGGTTCACCCCTCCACTTT. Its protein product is CASSQVRGGSPLHF.

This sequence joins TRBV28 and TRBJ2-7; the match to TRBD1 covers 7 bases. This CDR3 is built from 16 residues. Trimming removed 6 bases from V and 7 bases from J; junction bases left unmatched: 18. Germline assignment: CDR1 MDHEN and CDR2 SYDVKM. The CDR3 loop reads CASRRLFRDRRREQYF. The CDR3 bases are TGTGCCAGCAGACGACTCTTCCGGGACAGAAGGAGGGAGCAGTACTTC.

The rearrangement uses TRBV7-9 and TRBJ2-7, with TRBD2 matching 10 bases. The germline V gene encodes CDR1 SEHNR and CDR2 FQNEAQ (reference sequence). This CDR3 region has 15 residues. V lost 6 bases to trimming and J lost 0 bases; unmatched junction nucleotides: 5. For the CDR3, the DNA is TGTGCCAGCAGTCAGGGACTAGCGTACTCCTACGAGCAGTACTTC. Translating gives CASSQGLAYSYEQYF.

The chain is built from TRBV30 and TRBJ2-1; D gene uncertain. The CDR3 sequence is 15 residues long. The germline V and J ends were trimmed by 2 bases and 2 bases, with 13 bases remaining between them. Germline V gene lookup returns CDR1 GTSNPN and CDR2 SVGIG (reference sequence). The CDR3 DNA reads TGTGCCTGGAGTCCTAGGATAACGGCCTACAATGAGCAGTTCTTC. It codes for CAWSPRITAYNEQFF.

CDR3 DNA: TGTGCCAGCAGTTTATGGGCGGGGAACACTGAAGCTTTCTTT. The encoded protein is CASSLWAGNTEAFF. This rearrangement joins TRBV28 to TRBJ1-1; D is ambiguous. The length of the CDR3 is 14 residues. The germline V and J ends were trimmed by 0 bases and 1 base, with 6 bases remaining between them. Per germline, CDR1 MDHEN and CDR2 SYDVKM. Drawing the rest from reference TRBV28 and TRBJ1-1, the complete variable domain is DVKVTQSSRYLVKRTGEKVFLECVQDMDHENMFWYRQDPGLGLRLIYFSYDVKMKEKGDIPEGYSVSREKKERFSLILESASTNQTSMYLCASSLWAGNTEAFFGQGTRLTVV.

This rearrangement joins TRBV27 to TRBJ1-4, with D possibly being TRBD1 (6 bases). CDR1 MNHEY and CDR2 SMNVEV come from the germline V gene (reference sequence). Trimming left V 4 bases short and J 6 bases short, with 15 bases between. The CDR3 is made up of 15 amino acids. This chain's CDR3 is CASSSLGATDEKLFF. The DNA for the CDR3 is TGTGCCAGCAGTTCCTTGGGGGCGACGGATGAAAAACTGTTTTTT.

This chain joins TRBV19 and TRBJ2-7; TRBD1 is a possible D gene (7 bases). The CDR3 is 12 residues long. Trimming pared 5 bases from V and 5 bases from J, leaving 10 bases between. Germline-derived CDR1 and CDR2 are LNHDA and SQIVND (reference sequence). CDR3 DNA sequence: TGTGCCAGTAGTTTCAGGGGGGACGAGCAGTACTTC. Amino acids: CASSFRGDEQYF. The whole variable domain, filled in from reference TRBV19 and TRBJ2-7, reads DGGITQSPKYLFRKEGQNVTLSCEQNLNHDAMYWYRQDPGQGLRLIYYSQIVNDFQKGDIAEGYSVSREKKESFPLTVTSAQKNPTAFYLCASSFRGDEQYFGPGTRLTVT.

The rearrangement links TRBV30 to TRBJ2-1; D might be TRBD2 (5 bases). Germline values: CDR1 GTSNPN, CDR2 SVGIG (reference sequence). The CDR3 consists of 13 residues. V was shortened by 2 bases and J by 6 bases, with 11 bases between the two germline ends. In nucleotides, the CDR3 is TGTGCCTGGAGTACCACTAGTTTCAATGAGCAGTTCTTC. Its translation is CAWSTTSFNEQFF. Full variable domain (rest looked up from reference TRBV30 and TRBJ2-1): SQTIHQWPATLVQPVGSPLSLECTVEGTSNPNLYWYRQAAGRGLQLLFYSVGIGQISSEVPQNLSASRPQDRQFILSSKKLLLSDSGFYLCAWSTTSFNEQFFGPGTRLTVL.

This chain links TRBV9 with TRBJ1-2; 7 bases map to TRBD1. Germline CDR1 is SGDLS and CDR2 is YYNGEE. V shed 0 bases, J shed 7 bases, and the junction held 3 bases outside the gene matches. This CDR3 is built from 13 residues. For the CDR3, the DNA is TGTGCCAGCAGCGTAGGACAGGGAGGTGGCTACACCTTC. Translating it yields CASSVGQGGGYTF.

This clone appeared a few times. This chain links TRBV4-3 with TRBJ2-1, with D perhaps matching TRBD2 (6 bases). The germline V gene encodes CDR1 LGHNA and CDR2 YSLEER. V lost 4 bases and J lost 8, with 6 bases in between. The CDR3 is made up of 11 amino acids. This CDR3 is CASSRGDEQFF. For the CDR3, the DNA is TGCGCCAGCAGCCGGGGGGATGAGCAGTTCTTC.

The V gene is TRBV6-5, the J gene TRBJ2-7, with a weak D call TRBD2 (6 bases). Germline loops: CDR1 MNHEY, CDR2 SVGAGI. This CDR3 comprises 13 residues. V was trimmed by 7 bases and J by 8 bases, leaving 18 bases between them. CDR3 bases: TGTGCCAGCACCTCGACTAGTGGGGTTAAGCAGTACTTC. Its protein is CASTSTSGVKQYF.

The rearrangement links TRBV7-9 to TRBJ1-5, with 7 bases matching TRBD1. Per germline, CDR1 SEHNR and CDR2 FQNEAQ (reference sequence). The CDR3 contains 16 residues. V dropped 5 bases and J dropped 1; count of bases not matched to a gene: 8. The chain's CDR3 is CASSAGRGLSNQPQHF. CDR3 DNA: TGTGCCAGCAGCGCGGGAAGGGGGCTCAGCAATCAGCCCCAGCATTTT.

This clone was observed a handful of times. The CDR3 loop is CASSIGGRPSYEQYF. CDR3 coding DNA: TGTGCCAGTAGTATAGGGGGCCGTCCCTCCTACGAGCAGTACTTC. V gene TRBV19 combines with J gene TRBJ2-7; the D gene is possibly TRBD1 (5 bases). Germline V gene sequence: CDR1 LNHDA, CDR2 SQIVND (reference sequence). The CDR3 runs to 15 residues. V shed 1 base and J shed 0 bases, with 10 bases lying between them. Full variable domain (missing parts from reference TRBV19 and TRBJ2-7): DGGITQSPKYLFRKEGQNVTLSCEQNLNHDAMYWYRQDPGQGLRLIYYSQIVNDFQKGDIAEGYSVSREKKESFPLTVTSAQKNPTAFYLCASSIGGRPSYEQYFGPGTRLTVT.

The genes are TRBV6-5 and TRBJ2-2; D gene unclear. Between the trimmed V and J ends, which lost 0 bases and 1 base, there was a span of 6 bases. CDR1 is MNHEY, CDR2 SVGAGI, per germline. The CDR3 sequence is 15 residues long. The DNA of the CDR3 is TGTGCCAGCAGTTACTCCCCGGGGAACACCGGGGAGCTGTTTTTT. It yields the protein CASSYSPGNTGELFF.